A single TCR beta chain is shown here with its context. Antigen specificity is unknown. Deletions cut 5 bases from V and 4 bases from J, with 11 bases between. The germline CDR1 and CDR2 sequences are LNHNV and YYDKDF (reference sequence). There are 14 residues in the CDR3. This related bone marrow graft donor gave peripheral blood on the day of marrow donation. The naive gate required viable CD3+CD4+ or CD3+CD8+ cells with CCR7+CD45RA+CD45RO-CD95-CD27+CD28+ phenotype. Profiled with immunoSEQ multiplex PCR; TCRdb holds only in-frame clones, not every one. Of 1,500 to 2,500 clones in the sample, roughly 92% were seen once. This record belongs to a study of T cells after posttransplantation cyclophosphamide. Study observations and caveats: Blood and skin or GI T cell repertoires showed limited TRB overlap.

The sequencing sample was made of naive CD8+ T cells sorted from PBMCs. This chain links TRBV15 with TRBJ1-4; D is perhaps TRBD1 (5 bases). The TCR comes from a woman aged 55-69 years in good health, CMV-negative, and a related stem cell transplant donor. This CDR3 reads CATSLRGLNEKLFF. The CDR3 DNA sequence: TGTGCCACCAGCCTTCGGGGACTTAATGAAAAACTGTTTTTT.